Below, 25 T cell receptor beta chains from the same sample are listed, as sequenced in a study of spatial heterogeneity in lung cancer. Time point in this sample: sample taken at primary tumor resection. These receptors are not linked to any known antigen. TCRdb used MiXCR to reprocess the 5' RACE reads, holding one entry per CDR3 protein. The sample contains 15,000 to 20,000 distinct CDR3 sequences, 6.5% of which appear only once. Study-level results: How many expanded intratumoral alpha and beta TCRs were present tracked the tumor mutation count, which was a count of nonsynonymous mutations.

The sample was lung tumor tissue, taken at surgery. The source of these receptors is a female donor with early-stage non-small cell lung cancer.

This clonotype showed up many times. The CDR3 nucleotides are TGCGCCAGCAGCTTGTTTCTGGCTAGCGGGAGTTCAGGCGCGTTGGGTGAGCAGTTCTTC. The encoded protein is CASSLFLASGSSGALGEQFF. The chain couples TRBV5-1 to TRBJ2-1, with 10 bases aligning to TRBD2. The V segment lost 1 base and the J segment 9 bases; nucleotides outside the gene matches: 22. The CDR3 runs 20 residues. Germline-derived CDR1 and CDR2 are SGHRS and YFSETQ. Full variable domain (rest looked up from reference TRBV5-1 and TRBJ2-1): KAGVTQTPRYLIKTRGQQVTLSCSPISGHRSVSWYQQTPGQGLQFLFEYFSETQRNKGNFPGRFSGRQFSNSRSEMNVSTLELGDSALYLCASSLFLASGSSGALGEQFFGPGTRLTVL.

This clonotype was observed at least ten times. The V gene is TRBV20-1, the J gene TRBJ1-5; D is ambiguous. Germline-derived CDR1 and CDR2 are DFQATT and SNEGSKA (reference sequence). The CDR3 is 14 residues long. The germline V and J ends were trimmed by 3 bases and 6 bases, with 15 bases remaining between them. CDR3 sequence: CSARIFPGGQPQHF. CDR3 DNA: TGCAGTGCTAGGATATTCCCGGGAGGTCAGCCCCAGCATTTT.

This clonotype was observed at least ten times. The chain combines TRBV4-3 with TRBJ2-4; no reliable D call. Per germline, CDR1 LGHNA and CDR2 YSLEER. The CDR3 length is 17 residues. The V and J ends lost 4 bases and 4 bases respectively, with 20 bases between them. The CDR3 DNA follows: TGCGCCAGCAGCCCTCGATATGGCGGCCAAACGAAAAACATTCAGTACTTC. Its translation is CASSPRYGGQTKNIQYF.

Ten or more counts support this clonotype. The V and J genes are TRBV12-3 or TRBV12-4 and TRBJ1-1; 7 nucleotides agree with TRBD1. J was trimmed by 1 base and V by 5 bases; bases with no gene match: 7. The length of the CDR3 is 15 residues. DNA of the CDR3: TGTGCCAGCAGTCCATCACAGGGGTCGAACACTGAAGCTTTCTTT. As protein: CASSPSQGSNTEAFF.

This clonotype was seen ten or more times. The chain uses TRBV20-1 and TRBJ2-1; TRBD2 might be the D (5 bases). V was trimmed by 1 base and J by 7 bases, leaving 14 bases between them. From germline, CDR1 is DFQATT and CDR2 SNEGSKA (reference sequence). The CDR3 has 14 residues. CDR3 in DNA: TGCAGTGCTAGAGCGGGGTCAATGGGGAATGAGCAGTTCTTC. Its protein product is CSARAGSMGNEQFF.

This clonotype was observed many times. The CDR3 sequence: CASSQTQGAREQYF. The CDR3, as DNA: TGCGCCAGCAGCCAAACACAGGGGGCGAGGGAGCAGTACTTC. This chain links TRBV4-1 with TRBJ2-7; 9 nucleotides line up with TRBD1. The J segment lost 7 bases and the V segment lost 2 bases, leaving 6 bases of the junction unmatched. This CDR3 contains 14 residues. Looked up from germline, CDR1 is MGHRA and CDR2 is YSYEKL.

This clonotype was observed at least ten times. The chain joins TRBV2 to TRBJ2-3; a possible D gene is TRBD1 (5 bases). The germline CDR1 and CDR2 sequences are SNHLY and FYNNEI. Trimming stripped 2 bases from V and 3 bases from J, with 12 bases between. The CDR3 runs 15 residues. CDR3 protein: CASSEIDSRTDTQYF. The CDR3, as DNA: TGTGCCAGCAGTGAAATTGACAGTAGAACAGATACGCAGTATTTT.

This chain links TRBV27 with TRBJ2-5; 7 bases are shared with TRBD1. V shed 4 bases, J shed 4 bases, and the junction held 6 bases outside the gene matches. The germline gives CDR1 MNHEY, CDR2 SMNVEV (reference sequence). This CDR3 is 14 amino acids long. The CDR3 DNA follows: TGTGCCAGCAGTTCCCGACAGGGTAGAGAGACCCAGTACTTC. It yields the protein CASSSRQGRETQYF.

This clonotype was counted ten times or more. The J gene is TRBJ1-3, the V gene TRBV6-5; no firm D call. The CDR3 runs to 15 residues. V dropped 7 bases and J dropped 4 bases, with 17 bases sitting between them. The germline gives CDR1 MNHEY, CDR2 SVGAGI. CDR3 region: CASNPSGRAGNTIYF. CDR3 sequence (DNA): TGTGCCAGCAACCCATCCGGGAGAGCCGGAAACACCATATATTTT.

This clonotype was picked up many times. The chain links TRBV20-1 to TRBJ2-1, with TRBD2 matching 11 bases. J was trimmed by 8 bases and V by 1 base; bases with no gene match: 4. CDR1 is DFQATT and CDR2 is SNEGSKA in the germline V gene (reference sequence). The CDR3 sequence is 14 residues long. As DNA, the CDR3 is TGCAGTGCTAGAGTTAGCGGGAGGGGCCATGAGCAGTTCTTC. This encodes CSARVSGRGHEQFF.

This clonotype was found many times. The V and J genes are TRBV7-6 and TRBJ2-3; 15 nucleotides line up with TRBD2. CDR1 and CDR2 from the germline V gene are SGHVS and FNYEAQ. V trimming: 3 bases; J trimming: 0 bases; junction bases outside the gene matches: 1. The CDR3 runs 17 residues. The CDR3 region has the DNA TGTGCCAGCAGCTTGGGGACTAGCGGGAGGAGCACAGATACGCAGTATTTT. Its protein product is CASSLGTSGRSTDTQYF.

The chain combines TRBV24-1 with TRBJ2-1; 8 bases are a match to TRBD1. CDR3 length: 15 amino acids. V trimming: 2 bases; J trimming: 4 bases; junction bases outside the gene matches: 3. Germline values: CDR1 KGHDR, CDR2 SFDVKD. In nucleotides, the CDR3 is TGTGCCACCAGTGATTCCCGGACAGGGTACAATGAGCAGTTCTTC. This codes for CATSDSRTGYNEQFF.

This clonotype was counted many times. The chain recombines TRBV20-1 with TRBJ1-1, with 11 bases identical to TRBD1. This CDR3 contains 14 residues. Per the germline V gene, CDR1 is DFQATT and CDR2 is SNEGSKA (reference sequence). The junction had 11 bases not matched to a gene; V was cut back by 5 bases and J by 9 bases. CDR3 protein: CSAPRTGGASQAFF. Here the CDR3 DNA reads TGCAGTGCTCCTAGGACAGGGGGCGCTTCCCAAGCTTTCTTT.

This clonotype was counted ten times or more. The V call is TRBV29-1, the J call TRBJ1-2; TRBD1 agrees at 9 bases. The V gene's germline CDR1 is SQVTM and CDR2 ANQGSEA. The V segment lost 6 bases and the J segment 5 bases; nucleotides outside the gene matches: 13. This CDR3 contains 15 residues. The CDR3 reads CSVPENRGRRYGYTF. The CDR3 nucleotides are TGCAGCGTCCCAGAAAACAGGGGGCGTCGGTATGGCTACACCTTC. The variable domain in full, with the rest retrieved from reference TRBV29-1 and TRBJ1-2, is SAVISQKPSRDICQRGTSLTIQCQVDSQVTMMFWYRQQPGQSLTLIATANQGSEATYESGFVIDKFPISRPNLTFSTLTVSNMSPEDSSIYLCSVPENRGRRYGYTFGSGTRLTVV.

This clonotype was picked up many times. CDR3 DNA sequence: TGTGCCATCAGTGCCCAGATCTATGGCTACACCTTC. Translated, it gives CAISAQIYGYTF. V gene TRBV10-3 combines with J gene TRBJ1-2; D is undetermined. This CDR3 has 12 amino acids. Trimming left V 4 bases short and J 4 bases short, with 7 bases between. CDR1 and CDR2 (germline): ENHRY, SYGVKD.

This clonotype was counted many times. The J gene is TRBJ1-3, the V gene TRBV6-1; possible D gene TRBD1, 6 bases. Trimming took off 4 bases at V and 1 base at J, with 11 bases between the two ends. The germline V gene has CDR1 MNHNS and CDR2 SASEGT. CDR3 size: 15 residues. The CDR3 region is CASSVQGISGNTIYF. CDR3 nucleotide sequence: TGTGCCAGCAGTGTACAGGGAATATCTGGAAACACCATATATTTT.

This clonotype was counted at least ten times. The chain couples TRBV7-2 to TRBJ1-2, with D tentatively TRBD1 (6 bases). Germline CDR1 is SGHTA and CDR2 is FQGNSA. CDR3 size: 17 residues. Trimming removed 5 bases from V and 7 bases from J, with 26 bases in between. The CDR3 reads CASSRAGIRRGNGGYTF. In DNA form, the CDR3 reads TGTGCCAGCAGCAGGGCAGGGATTCGGAGGGGGAATGGTGGCTACACCTTC.

The V and J genes are TRBV29-1 and TRBJ1-2; 7 bases align to TRBD1. The CDR3 covers 12 residues. Trimming removed 7 bases from V and 9 bases from J; junction bases left unmatched: 11. Germline V gene sequence: CDR1 SQVTM, CDR2 ANQGSEA. DNA of the CDR3: TGCAGCGCCGCCTGGGACAGCGGGCGCTACACCTTC. Translating it yields CSAAWDSGRYTF.

This clonotype was recorded many times. V and J are TRBV9 and TRBJ1-4; 8 nucleotides match TRBD1. This CDR3 is 15 amino acids long. Looked up from germline, CDR1 is SGDLS and CDR2 is YYNGEE. V lost 4 bases to trimming and J lost 8 bases; unmatched junction nucleotides: 10. For the CDR3, the DNA is TGTGCCAGCAGCCGCTCAGGGGGCGCCTTCGAAAAACTGTTTTTT. It encodes CASSRSGGAFEKLFF.

This clonotype was seen many times. The chain employs TRBV30 and TRBJ1-2; 8 nucleotides match TRBD1. This CDR3 has 12 amino acids. The germline V gene has CDR1 GTSNPN and CDR2 SVGIG (reference sequence). The trim removed 3 bases at V and 4 bases at J, leaving 1 base unmatched. CDR3 DNA: TGTGCCTGGAGCAGGGGGCCCTATGGCTACACCTTC. Residues: CAWSRGPYGYTF.

The table lists this clonotype with many counts. The chain employs TRBV12-3 or TRBV12-4 and TRBJ2-3; D possibly matches TRBD1 or TRBD2 (5 bases each). Deletions cut 6 bases from V and 6 bases from J, with 7 bases between. The CDR3 is 11 amino acids. Here the CDR3 reads CASRWGDTQYF. The CDR3 bases are TGTGCCAGCAGATGGGGGGATACGCAGTATTTT.

As concerns this clonotype: A much larger clone sits a single nucleotide away, making a read error possible. The chain uses TRBV18 and TRBJ2-3; D not certain. From germline, CDR1 is KGHSH and CDR2 LQKENI. CDR3 size: 13 residues. V lost 6 bases and J 6 bases, leaving 13 bases between the germline ends. CDR3 sequence: CASSSRPLDTQYF. In DNA form, the CDR3 reads TGTGCCAGCTCGTCGAGACCCCTGGATACGCAGTATTTT.

Many counts were recorded for this clonotype. The V gene is TRBV20-1, the J gene TRBJ2-7; 7 bases fit TRBD2. This CDR3 is 12 amino acids long. Trimming cost V 7 bases and J 0 bases; bases outside gene matches: 3. The germline V gene encodes CDR1 DFQATT and CDR2 SNEGSKA (reference sequence). The CDR3 sequence is CSGRGSSYEQYF. CDR3 nucleotide sequence: TGCAGTGGGCGCGGGAGCTCCTACGAGCAGTACTTC.

This clonotype was recorded at least ten times. The V gene is TRBV7-6, the J gene TRBJ2-7; 7 bases fit TRBD1. The trim removed 0 bases at V and 5 bases at J, leaving 13 bases unmatched. This CDR3 is 17 amino acids long. Germline V CDR1 and CDR2: SGHVS, FNYEAQ. The DNA for the CDR3 is TGTGCCAGCAGCTTAGCGCCCTTCGACAGGGTTTTTAACGAGCAGTACTTC. Protein product: CASSLAPFDRVFNEQYF.

This clonotype was recorded many times. The gene calls are TRBV11-3 and TRBJ2-1; D assignment may be TRBD1 or TRBD2 (6 bases each). Germline V gives CDR1 SGHNT, CDR2 YENEEA. Trimming pared 1 base from V and 10 bases from J, leaving 11 bases between. The CDR3 consists of 13 residues. The chain's CDR3 is CASSLVKGGEQFF. The CDR3, as DNA: TGTGCCAGCAGCTTAGTGAAGGGGGGAGAGCAGTTCTTC.